A single T cell receptor beta chain is shown here with its context. The antigen remains undetermined. The record originates from a study of OX40 agonist ivuxolimab in advanced cancers. Whole-study results and caveats: CD8+ T cells showed, on average, more clonal expansion than CD4+ cells.

The assay was immunoSEQ multiplex PCR, and TCRdb's table has in-frame clones only and misses some. The sample lists about 73,000 clones, 75% to 95% occurring once. This receptor was obtained from an adult with an advanced solid tumor such as melanoma, head and neck, liver or kidney cancer. The sample here was CD4+ or CD8+ T cells sorted from blood, taken in a trial of the OX40 agonist ivuxolimab.

The CDR3 DNA is TGTGCCAGCAGCGCTCTGGCGGCCTCCTACGAGCAGTACTTC. As protein: CASSALAASYEQYF. The rearrangement links TRBV7-2 to TRBJ2-7, with D unresolved. The CDR3 is made up of 14 amino acids. With 5 bases removed from V and 0 bases from J, the gap between germline ends came to 11 bases. The germline CDR1 and CDR2 sequences are SGHTA and FQGNSA.